Listed below are T cell receptor beta chains from one sample, sequenced in a study of blood T cell repertoires in COVID-19. Sequencing was performed with immunoSEQ multiplex PCR; in TCRdb, only in-frame clones are kept and a portion is missing. Of about 66,000 clones detected, around 82% appear once; the ten largest clones hold under 7%. Sequences were obtained from peripheral blood. The receptors shown here come from a man aged 60-69 years with acute or convalescent COVID-19. Each CDR3 is given without its conserved first and last residue. The order of the fields is V gene, clone size, CDR3 protein. The size field is filled for only some rows; it gives once, few, many or a size class.

TRBV7-9	-	ASSQPPGQMNTEAF
TRBV12-3/TRBV12-4	-	ASGAGGKNIQY
TRBV3-1/TRBV3-2	-	ASSRRGQGGSPLH
TRBV10-3	-	AISSSGLAGARDTQY
TRBV24-1	-	ATSDAAGGNTIY
TRBV10-3	-	ANRQGLNEKLF
TRBV5-1	-	ASSGTGRETEAF
TRBV20-1	-	SASSLAGATTDTQY
TRBV6-2/TRBV6-3	few	ASSYQGQGFSKDFNYGYT
TRBV2	once	ASLRLVATEAF
TRBV10-2	-	ASRGGIPGELF
TRBV2	-	ASTGQGRNSGNTIY
TRBV18	-	ASSPRQGASNEKLF
TRBV19	-	ASSIEGGPGGPTGELF
TRBV5-1	once	ASSLEQGQPQH
TRBV29-1	-	SVGDFGGYT
TRBV7-9	-	ASSLGGRVDSPLH
TRBV9	-	ASSVRTGSNSPLH
TRBV5-6	-	ASSRRLAGGIKQY
TRBV30	-	ACGPANTEAF
TRBV7-2	-	ASSSGQTANTEAF
TRBV11-2	-	ASSLLVDRQTQY
TRBV9	-	ASSVGQGVEGSPLH
TRBV30	-	AWSVQENTEAF
TRBV7-8	-	ASSTGQGGSEQY
TRBV5-6	-	ASNEIHRGAEAF
TRBV6-6	-	ASRLGQLYGYT
TRBV25-1	-	ASSELTGKGNNEQF
TRBV6-9	-	ASSFRVNTEAF
TRBV5-1	-	ASSLEGSGNTIY
TRBV5-1	-	ASSLGQPPGTQY
TRBV12-3/TRBV12-4	-	ASSTPRTGKAF
TRBV7-2	-	ASTLNRGGNEKLF
TRBV19	-	ASSQQGIGSPLH
TRBV18	-	ASSRTGGTEAF
TRBV20-1	-	SASDRGANEKLF
TRBV7-2	-	ASSSAPPGQPNEKLF
TRBV4-2	-	ASSRPDRPEAF
TRBV7-7	-	ASSSGTSGADTQY
TRBV2	-	ASRTGLTNEKLF
TRBV27	-	ASRPQQGFVSPLH
TRBV5-1	-	ASSLSWGGPSYEQY
TRBV12-3/TRBV12-4	-	ASTRNLRETQY
TRBV7-2	-	ASSPAGVAGYNEQF
TRBV7-2	-	ASSLTRQANEKLF
TRBV3-1/TRBV3-2	-	ASSQGNNSPLH
TRBV6-5	-	ASSSLYGYT
TRBV30	few	AWGQGAGYGYT
TRBV2	-	ASSAQGGRNEQF
TRBV27	-	ASSVDTGGSFGEQY
TRBV19	once	ASSTRTGPFDEKLF
TRBV27	-	ASSYDSGRGQPQH